The source of this T cell receptor beta chain is a study of cytomegalovirus exposure and HLA in healthy donors (dated by TCRdb to 2016 to 2017). Context from the whole study: According to an earlier analysis of a few hundred of the donors, about 179 million T cells yielded 117 million unique TCR beta sequences and roughly 280 Gb of sequence data. About 280 gigabases of sequencing data and approximately 85 million unique TCR sequences were included in an early release covering around 650 HLA-typed donors. Of the 300 to 500 genotyped donors, 70% to 90% were placed in the genetic ancestry cluster associated with self-reported Caucasian donors. The study aimed to test whether cataloging public T cell receptors could reveal signatures of past pathogen exposure. The T cell repertoires of 550 to 850 subjects were profiled by immunosequencing and related to cytomegalovirus serostatus. Along with the roughly 670-subject first cohort, a separate validation cohort of over a hundred different subjects was used. To predict cytomegalovirus infection status, the study brought together high-throughput TCR immunosequencing, statistical association of individual TCRs with disease status, and machine learning. A later analysis re-examined previously published TCR beta repertoires from just over 650 donors and added high-resolution HLA genotyping to investigate patterns of TCR occurrence. Rather than drawing on any new phenotypic data, the later analysis identified candidate immune exposures from TCR beta sequences and the way those sequences occurred across donors. An earlier analysis of some 600 of the donors applied high-throughput TCR beta sequencing to assess whether each TCR beta V gene segment acted as functional or pseudogenic. Donor age, sex, ethnicity and CMV serostatus were compiled alongside the repertoire data. A later genetic analysis took genome-wide SNP genotypes for about 65% of the roughly 670 donors and used that subset as a discovery cohort. All discovery cohort repertoires had been generated on a single sequencing platform. Class I and class II HLA loci were covered by the typing at four-digit resolution. Typing coverage differed by locus: A, B, C, DRB1 and DQB1 were typed in about 629-640 donors, DQA1 in 500 to 550, DPA1 in 600 to 610, and DPB1 in 450 to 490. Four to six DR-DQ haplotypes were handled as single units for association and clustering, since linkage in the cohort was strong. Across approximately 400 genotyped donors of the cohort, an average of 235,054 unique TCR beta nucleotide sequences per donor were sequenced, and about a sixth of those sequences were non-productive.

Study-wide conclusions, independent of this receptor: Some 16 rarely observed V segments, including chromosome 9 orphons, were excluded from the earlier analysis of a few hundred of the donors because counts were too low. In this cohort, only TCR beta chains were sequenced, and detectable features were limited by the absence of alpha or paired-chain data. In a later analysis, over 15,000 TCR beta sequences were associated with specific HLA alleles at a false discovery rate of 0.05. Three of the identified cytomegalovirus-associated TCR beta chains were confirmed in vitro to be specific for cytomegalovirus antigens. The 87-base-pair reads could not distinguish some IMGT-functional V segments, including TRBV6-2 and TRBV6-3, so those segments were excluded. The only immune exposure information available for the cohort was CMV serostatus. It was suggested by the authors that the approach could potentially be generalized to other disease states and immunological phenotypes. Presence/absence analyses assumed roughly uniform sequencing depth across donors, an assumption that may not hold. Compared with the roughly 670-donor mean, donors in an Asian-associated ancestry cluster had fewer N-insertions in productive TCRs, according to a later genetic analysis. Most CMV-associated TCR beta chains appeared to be HLA-restricted in a later analysis, and the HLA associations seemed to be driven largely by CMV exposure. Most TCR sequences were seen in very few donors, while some public TCRs were found in many individuals. The classifier was reported to diagnose cytomegalovirus status with high specificity and sensitivity in both the original cohort and the validation cohort. Strong co-occurrence of HLA alleles, especially DR and DQ, made assigning TCR associations to individual alleles difficult. A later analysis found that TCR association rates varied across HLA loci, with DRB1 alleles showing the most associated TCRs and HLA-C alleles the fewest. The study gave a list of 150 to 200 TCR beta chains associated with cytomegalovirus. Because some donors lacked HLA typing at each locus, the association tests relied only on the typed subset. In an earlier analysis of some 550 of the donors, most TCR beta V segments were observed in productive rearrangements about 87% or about 30% of the time, broadly matching IMGT annotations. Correlated functional status among segregating V segments might be attributable to linkage disequilibrium, but an unknown experimental factor could not be ruled out. In a later analysis, several top co-occurrence clusters were reported to appear linked to parvovirus B19, influenza, CMV and Epstein-Barr virus. The sequencing pipeline was judged likely to have produced a cluster of highly shared sequence variants as a technical artifact. A further reported finding was that TCR beta sequences accurately predicted the HLA-A and HLA-B alleles for most subjects in the first cohort. Compared with equally common non-associated chains, HLA-associated TCR beta chains in a later analysis were more clonally expanded and had lower generation probabilities. A later genetic analysis associated a missense DCLRE1C variant with V-gene and J-gene trimming of TCR beta chains, and an independent cohort replicated the association.

Receptors were amplified or captured by the immunoSEQ multiplex PCR assay. For the multiplex PCR, a mixture combining 60 forward primers for TCR Vbeta segments and 13 reverse primers for TCR Jbeta segments was used. Amplification of the CDR3 region of rearranged TCR beta genes was performed with a multiplex PCR assay on genomic DNA. The amplified TCR beta libraries were sequenced on the Illumina HiSeq System as 87-base-pair reads. Per the original workflow: A later analysis tallied 75 million to 85 million unique TCR beta chains across the 550 to 850 repertoires, and approximately 12 million of those chains were shared by two or more donors. Raw reads were error-corrected and collapsed into unique sequences with a nearest-neighbor algorithm that merged closely related sequences to remove PCR and sequencing errors. To assign V, D and J gene segments, CDR3 sequences were aligned to IMGT reference sequences. For a sequence to be retained, a match of at least six nucleotides was required to both a V gene segment and a J gene segment. A rearrangement was called productive if the CDR3 had no stop codons and remained in frame with V and J, and every other rearrangement was called non-productive. Following IMGT convention, CDR3 was defined as the stretch from the second conserved V-encoded cysteine up to the conserved J-encoded phenylalanine. In an earlier analysis of roughly 610 of the donors, sequences lacking an unambiguous match to a single V gene segment were excluded. An earlier analysis of 500 to 700 of the donors classified V segments as functional when productive rearrangements were above 56.7% and as segregating when the standard deviation between donors was above 5%. A statistical classification framework was built for diagnosing cytomegalovirus status from the catalog of TCR beta chain sequences. V and J gene assignment, in a later analysis, came from comparing TCR nucleotide sequences with IMGT/GENE-DB human TR gene sequences. The TCRdist pipeline was used in a later analysis to assign CDR3 sequences and most-parsimonious VDJ recombination scenarios. In a later analysis, every TCR beta chain was defined by the combination of its CDR3 amino acid sequence and its V-gene family, and reads without a unique V-gene family were dropped. A later analysis removed 592 highly shared, low-generation-probability nucleotide sequences to deal with suspected cross-contamination and a sequencing artifact. In a later analysis, a clonal expansion index was calculated for each public chain from normalized within-repertoire ranks of inferred template counts. In a later analysis, generation probabilities were computed using a VDJ recombination model fitted to out-of-frame rearrangements, and the results were checked against IGoR. In a later analysis, TCR-TCR, TCR-HLA and TCR-CMV co-occurrence was scored with hypergeometric tests, and a repertoire-size bias correction was applied to TCR pairs. In a later analysis, false discovery rates were estimated by permuting HLA or CMV assignments 20 times. In a later analysis, co-occurring TCRs were grouped using DBSCAN, and TCRdist sequence similarity was added for clustering within HLA-allele-positive subsets. Repertoires with fewer than 30,000 or more than 120,000 public chains were left out of co-occurrence clustering, as were four to six repertoires with anomalous nucleotide sharing. This immuneACCESS table, as held by TCRdb, lists in-frame sequences with V and J called but not all clones. Of the missing ones, under half trace to an unresolved V gene in checked studies; the others have no known cause. The DNA gave D and trimming, while V, J and clone size come from that table. The sample profile shows fewer than 110,000 clones; roughly 79% of them were found once. The ten largest clones represent about 4% of the sample.

As for this clone: It has no known antigen specificity. No qualities accompany the bases; no much larger clone lies one base away.

The germline V gene provides CDR1 SGDLS and CDR2 YYNGEE. Taken from cysteine to phenylalanine, the CDR3 has 15 residues. The retained sequence is limited to the CDR3, 45 bases, with the frame set at the first base. Trimming takes 0 bases off V and 4 bases off J; junction bases not matched to a gene: 4. The cohort consisted of hundreds of healthy bone marrow donors. At the time of sampling, every cohort member was nominally healthy, though immune exposures that went unrecorded were likely present. The donor tested CMV seronegative, placing the donor among the 350 or so seronegative members of the cohort. Every donor gave a peripheral blood sample, and the peripheral blood mononuclear cells from that sample were used for TCR beta sequencing. Genomic DNA was extracted from the blood cell samples with the Qiagen DNeasy Blood Extraction Kit.

Material: PBMCs. The clonotype comes from a man aged 35 to 55 in good health and CMV-seronegative. The sequence is built from TRBV9 and TRBJ2-3; 8 bases in the middle match TRBD2. At the DNA level, the sequence is TGTGCCAGCAGCGTAGCCAGCGGGGGTTCAGATACGCAGTATTTT. This translates into CASSVASGGSDTQYF.